This TCR beta chain was captured by sequencing in a study of T cells in Graves' hyperthyroidism and ophthalmopathy. Study-level points and caveats: Ophthalmopathy, which appeared later, was predicted by the model a median around 6 months before onset. Most clonotypes expanded in thyroid above 0.001 were likewise present in blood.

Clinical symptoms, serum thyroxine, TRAb, thyroid ultrasound and orbital computed tomography informed diagnoses. The PBMCs studied were ones that came from approximately 9.9 ml fresh peripheral blood. A few counts support this clonotype. The antigen is unknown. It was RNA transcripts that yielded the amplified TCR beta CDR3 regions. First-round RT-PCR targeting the TCR CDR3 was performed with the HTBI primer set. TCRdb re-derived calls from the multiplex PCR reads in MiXCR, one entry per CDR3 protein. The data hold a few hundred thousand distinct CDR3 sequences, with approximately 15% observed a single time. The TCR comes from a woman aged 25 to 39 with Graves' hyperthyroidism. The specimen was blood.

The CDR3 protein is CASSFGLAGEIDTQYF. As DNA, the CDR3 is TGCGCCAGCAGCTTCGGACTAGCGGGAGAGATCGATACGCAGTATTTT. The chain links TRBV4-1 to TRBJ2-3, with 13 bases matching TRBD2. The CDR3 contains 16 residues. The V and J ends lost 5 bases and 6 bases, in that order; junction bases with no gene match: 8. Germline CDR1 reads MGHRA; CDR2 reads YSYEKL.